Shown below are 11 T cell receptor delta chains from a single sample sequenced in a study of gammadelta T cells in human blood. TCRdb fed the RT-PCR reads into CATT to redo clone calling. Among about 1,400 delta-chain clones listed, 17% were seen once. The sample consisted of non-Vgamma9Vdelta2 gamma-delta T cells from infant blood. Source of these receptors: a human donor.

This clone was seen a few times. A much larger clone lies one base from this, so it may be a read error. The chain links TRAV38-2/DV8 to TRDJ1; tentatively, D is TRDD3 (5 bases). In germline, CDR1 is TSESDYY, CDR2 QEAYKQQN. This CDR3 is 15 amino acids long. Trimming pared 4 bases from V and 0 bases from J, leaving 13 bases between. The CDR3 region has the DNA TGTGCTTATAGGGGCACTGGTGGCTACACCGATAAACTCATCTTT. It is translated as CAYRGTGGYTDKLIF.

For this clone: A far larger clone is a single base away, which makes a read error likely. This sequence joins TRDV3 and TRDJ3; maybe TRDD2 (5 bases). Because TCRdb records no J gene, it was assigned here through a match of the DNA to germline. Germline-derived CDR1 and CDR2 are TVYSNPD and GDNSRS (reference sequence). The CDR3 is 20 residues long. V was cut by 1 base and J by 4 bases, with 26 bases left in between. CDR3 protein: CAFTTTYTHTLSWDTRQMFF. The DNA of the CDR3 is TGTGCCTTTACCACGACCTACACCCATACCCTGTCTTGGGACACCCGACAGATGTTTTTC.

As for this clone: This likely reflects a read error, since a far larger clone is one base away. The rearrangement links TRDV3 to TRDJ2; weak D call: TRDD2 (8 bases). TCRdb gives no J gene; it was assigned here by matching the DNA to germline. CDR3 length equals 22 residues. Germline CDR1 is TVYSNPD and CDR2 is GDNSRS (reference sequence). The ends were cut back, 4 bases at V and 0 bases at J, with 36 bases in the middle. The CDR3 DNA is TGTGCCTCCTCACGGGCTCTTCCTACGCCCCTGGGGGGTACTACTTTGACAGCACAACTCTTCTTT. Translating it yields CASSRALPTPLGGTTLTAQLFF. The full variable domain, rest sourced from reference TRDV3 and TRDJ2, is CDKVTQSSPDQTVASGSEVVLLCTYDTVYSNPDLFWYRIRPDYSFQFVFYGDNSRSEGADFTQGRFSVKHILTQKAFHLVISPVRTEDSATYYCASSRALPTPLGGTTLTAQLFFGKGTQLIVEP.

For this clone: The amino acid sequence in TCRdb belongs to a much larger clone and departs from this DNA's translation at residue 9, likely a sequencing read error; the sequence shown is translated from the DNA. The chain carries TRDV1 and TRDJ1, with 9 bases lining up with TRDD3. The J gene, left out of TCRdb, was set here by checking the DNA against germline. Germline lookup yields CDR1 TSWWSYY and CDR2 QGS. This CDR3 has 19 amino acids. V shed 1 base, J shed 5 bases, and the junction held 17 bases outside the gene matches. CDR3 residues: CALGEPPLRGGYSSDKLIF. The DNA of the CDR3 is TGTGCTCTTGGGGAACCCCCCTTACGCGGGGGATACAGTTCTGATAAACTCATCTTT.

This clone has a handful of counts. A single base is all that separates this from a far larger clone, so a read error is likely. V is TRDV2 and J is TRDJ3, with 8 bases identical to TRDD3. This CDR3 has 17 residues. Germline V gene lookup returns CDR1 GEAIGNYY and CDR2 EKD. CDR3 nucleotide sequence: TGTGCCGGTGACACGGGGGATAGCTCCTGGGACACCCGACAGATGTTTTTC. Encoded protein: CAGDTGDSSWDTRQMFF.

A note on this clone: One base separates it from a far larger clone, so it is likely a read error. The rearrangement links TRDV1 to TRDJ1; a possible D gene is TRDD3 (6 bases). Trimming cost V 4 bases and J 0 bases, with 36 bases left between them. Germline V lookup: CDR1 TSWWSYY, CDR2 QGS. The CDR3 contains 23 residues. The CDR3 region has the DNA TGTGCTCTTGGGGCCCCCCTACAGGCGTACCATATTTACAACTGGGATTACACCGATAAACTCATCTTT. Translated, it gives CALGAPLQAYHIYNWDYTDKLIF.

There are a few counts of this clone. The chain combines TRDV1 with TRDJ1, with 11 nucleotides matching TRDD3. Here the J gene came from matching the DNA to germline, since TCRdb omits it. After removal of 2 bases from V and 2 bases from J, the junction contained 28 bases not matched to a gene. This CDR3 is built from 24 residues. Germline CDR1 reads TSWWSYY; CDR2 reads QGS. CDR3 nucleotides: TGTGCTCTTGGGGAAGGGACTATGACCTTCCAGAGGTACTGGGGGATAGGGGTAACCGATAAACTCATCTTT. This sequence encodes CALGEGTMTFQRYWGIGVTDKLIF.

Remarks on this clone: A read error is the likely source, as a far larger clone sits one nucleotide away. The chain employs TRDV3 and TRDJ1; a weak D match, TRDD2 (5 bases). CDR1 is TVYSNPD, CDR2 GDNSRS, per germline (reference sequence). CDR3 size: 13 residues. V gave up 2 bases and J gave up 7 bases, with 17 bases separating them. CDR3 sequence (DNA): TGTGCCTTTCCTTCTATACTGAACCCTAAACTCATCTTT. Its protein product is CAFPSILNPKLIF.

In its sample, this clone is large. The sample carries other DNA sequences with the same CDR3. This chain connects TRDV1 to TRDJ1; TRDD3 agrees at 12 bases. Germline assignment: CDR1 TSWWSYY and CDR2 QGS. V lost 3 bases, J lost 0 bases, and 32 bases stayed unmatched. This CDR3 is built from 26 residues. The CDR3 coding sequence is TGTGCTCTTGGGGAGATCCCCACTAAGCACTGGGGGAACGAACTGGGGGATACCCCTTACACCGATAAACTCATCTTT. As protein: CALGEIPTKHWGNELGDTPYTDKLIF.

On this clone itself: Since a far larger clone is one base different, this is likely a read error. The rearrangement joins TRDV1 to TRDJ1, with TRDD3 identical over 13 bases. The CDR3 totals 23 residues. Looked up from germline, CDR1 is TSWWSYY and CDR2 is QGS. The CDR3: CALRELAGSGTGGYAPNTDKLIF. The DNA for the CDR3 is TGTGCTCTTAGGGAACTAGCTGGGTCTGGTACTGGGGGATACGCCCCGAACACCGATAAACTCATCTTT.

This clone was recorded a few times. A far larger clone is off by one base, so a read error is likely. The V call is TRDV1, the J call TRDJ1; TRDD3 matches 12 bases. Unmatched junction bases numbered 29, after V lost 6 bases and J lost 0 bases. Germline values: CDR1 TSWWSYY, CDR2 QGS. The CDR3 totals 24 residues. CDR3 amino acids: CALGARGLPPLLGDTPSYTDKLIF. CDR3 sequence (DNA): TGTGCTCTTGGTGCCCGAGGCCTACCCCCTTTACTGGGGGATACCCCTTCCTACACCGATAAACTCATCTTT.